This T cell receptor beta chain stems from a study of T cell changes during pregnancy in multiple sclerosis. TCRdb's table, derived via immunoSEQ multiplex PCR, lists solely in-frame clones and lacks some. The sample lists approximately 40,000 clones; 80% to 95% were seen once. The CDR3 contains 14 residues. Germline CDR1 and CDR2: LGHNA and YSLEER. The ends were cut back, 0 bases at V and 1 base at J, with 6 bases in the middle. The TCR was taken from a female donor with multiple sclerosis, enrolled in a pregnancy study. The sample was CD8+ T cells from peripheral blood mononuclear cells, taken in the third trimester of pregnancy. This rearrangement joins TRBV4-3 to TRBJ1-2; D unclear. The CDR3 coding sequence is TGCGCCAGCAGCCAAGATCGGAGTAACTATGGCTACACCTTC. Encoded protein: CASSQDRSNYGYTF.